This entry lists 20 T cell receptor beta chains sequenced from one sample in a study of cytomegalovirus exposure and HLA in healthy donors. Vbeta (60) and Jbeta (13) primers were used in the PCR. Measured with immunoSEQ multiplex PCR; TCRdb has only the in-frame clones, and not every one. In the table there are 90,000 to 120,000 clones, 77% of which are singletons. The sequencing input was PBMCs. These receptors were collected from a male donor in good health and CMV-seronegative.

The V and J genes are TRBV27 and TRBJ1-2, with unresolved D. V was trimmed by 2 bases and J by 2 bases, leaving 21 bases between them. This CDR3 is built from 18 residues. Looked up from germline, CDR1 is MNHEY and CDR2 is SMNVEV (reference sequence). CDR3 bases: TGTGCCAGCAGTTTACACCCAAGCCGTGTGGCGGGAAACTATGGCTACACCTTC. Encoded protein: CASSLHPSRVAGNYGYTF.

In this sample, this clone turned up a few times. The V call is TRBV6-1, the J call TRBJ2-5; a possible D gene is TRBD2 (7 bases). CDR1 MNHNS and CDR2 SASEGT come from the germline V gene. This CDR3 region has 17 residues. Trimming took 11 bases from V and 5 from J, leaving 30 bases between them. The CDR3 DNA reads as TGTGCCGTCAGTGGGGGGCTCAGTGGGAGGGCCGTGGAGACCCAGTACTTC. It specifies CAVSGGLSGRAVETQYF.

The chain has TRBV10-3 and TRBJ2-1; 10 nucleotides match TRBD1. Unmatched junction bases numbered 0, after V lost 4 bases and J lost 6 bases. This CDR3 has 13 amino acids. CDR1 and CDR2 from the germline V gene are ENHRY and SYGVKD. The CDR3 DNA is TGTGCCATCAGTGGGACAGGGGGCAATGAGCAGTTCTTC. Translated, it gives CAISGTGGNEQFF.

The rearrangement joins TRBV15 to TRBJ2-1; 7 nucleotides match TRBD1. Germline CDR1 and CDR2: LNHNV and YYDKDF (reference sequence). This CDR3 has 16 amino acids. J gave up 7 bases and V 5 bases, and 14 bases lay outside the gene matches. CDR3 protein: CATSSQGSRESNEQFF. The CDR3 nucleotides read TGTGCCACCAGCTCACAGGGGAGCAGGGAGAGTAATGAGCAGTTCTTC.

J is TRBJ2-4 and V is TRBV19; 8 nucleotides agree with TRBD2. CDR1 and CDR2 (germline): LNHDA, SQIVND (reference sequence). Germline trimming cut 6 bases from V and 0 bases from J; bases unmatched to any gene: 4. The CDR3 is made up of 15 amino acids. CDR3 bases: TGTGCCAGTAGCGGGAGGGGGGGAGCCAAAAACATTCAGTACTTC. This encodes CASSGRGGAKNIQYF. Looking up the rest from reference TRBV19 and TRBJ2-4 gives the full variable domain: DGGITQSPKYLFRKEGQNVTLSCEQNLNHDAMYWYRQDPGQGLRLIYYSQIVNDFQKGDIAEGYSVSREKKESFPLTVTSAQKNPTAFYLCASSGRGGAKNIQYFGAGTRLSVL.

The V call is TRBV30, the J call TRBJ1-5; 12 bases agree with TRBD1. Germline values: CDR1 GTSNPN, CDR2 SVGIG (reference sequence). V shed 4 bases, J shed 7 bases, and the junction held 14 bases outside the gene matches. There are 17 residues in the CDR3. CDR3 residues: CAWKLGTGGVGDQPQHF. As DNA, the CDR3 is TGTGCCTGGAAACTCGGGACAGGGGGCGTTGGGGACCAGCCCCAGCATTTT.

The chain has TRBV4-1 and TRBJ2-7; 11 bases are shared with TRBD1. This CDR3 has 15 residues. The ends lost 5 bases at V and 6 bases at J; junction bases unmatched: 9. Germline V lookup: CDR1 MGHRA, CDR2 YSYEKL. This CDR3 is CASSFRTGGMGEQYF. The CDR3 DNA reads TGCGCCAGCAGCTTTAGGACAGGGGGCATGGGCGAGCAGTACTTC.

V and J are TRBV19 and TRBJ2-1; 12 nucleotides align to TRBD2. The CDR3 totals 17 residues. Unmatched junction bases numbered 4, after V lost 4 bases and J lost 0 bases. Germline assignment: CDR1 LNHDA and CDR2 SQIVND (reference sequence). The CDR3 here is CASSTRTSGTSYNEQFF. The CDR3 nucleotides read TGTGCCAGTAGTACTCGGACTAGCGGGACCTCCTACAATGAGCAGTTCTTC.

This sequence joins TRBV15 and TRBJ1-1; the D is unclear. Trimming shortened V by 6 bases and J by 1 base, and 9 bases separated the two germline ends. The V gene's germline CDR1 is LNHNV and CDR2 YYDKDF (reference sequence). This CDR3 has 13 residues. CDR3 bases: TGTGCCACCAGTCCTAGTAAGAACACTGAAGCTTTCTTT. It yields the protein CATSPSKNTEAFF. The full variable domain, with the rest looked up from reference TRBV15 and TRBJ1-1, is DAMVIQNPRYQVTQFGKPVTLSCSQTLNHNVMYWYQQKSSQAPKLLFHYYDKDFNNEADTPDNFQSRRPNTSFCFLDIRSPGLGDTAMYLCATSPSKNTEAFFGQGTRLTVV.

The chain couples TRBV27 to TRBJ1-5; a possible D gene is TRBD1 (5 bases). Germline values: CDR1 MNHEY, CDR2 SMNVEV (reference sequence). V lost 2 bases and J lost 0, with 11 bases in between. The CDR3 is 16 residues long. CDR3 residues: CASSLSGTYSNQPQHF. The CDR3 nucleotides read TGTGCCAGCAGTTTAAGCGGGACTTATAGCAATCAGCCCCAGCATTTT.

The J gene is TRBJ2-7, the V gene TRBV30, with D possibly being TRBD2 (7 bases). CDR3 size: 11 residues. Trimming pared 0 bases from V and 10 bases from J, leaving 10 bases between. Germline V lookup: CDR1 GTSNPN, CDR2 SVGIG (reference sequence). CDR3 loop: CAWSVGGDQYF. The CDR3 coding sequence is TGTGCCTGGAGTGTAGGGGGGGACCAGTACTTC.

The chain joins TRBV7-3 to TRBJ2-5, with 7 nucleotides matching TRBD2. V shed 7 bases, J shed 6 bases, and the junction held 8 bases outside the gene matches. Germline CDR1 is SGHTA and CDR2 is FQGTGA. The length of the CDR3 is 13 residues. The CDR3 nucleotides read TGTGCCAGCATAGACGCGGGAGATCAGACCCAGTACTTC. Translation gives CASIDAGDQTQYF.

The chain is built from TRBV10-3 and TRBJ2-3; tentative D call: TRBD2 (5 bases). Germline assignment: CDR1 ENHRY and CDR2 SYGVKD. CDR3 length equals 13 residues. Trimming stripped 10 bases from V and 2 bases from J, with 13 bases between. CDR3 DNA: TGTGCCACCCAAAACGGGGACACAGATACGCAGTATTTT. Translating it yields CATQNGDTDTQYF.

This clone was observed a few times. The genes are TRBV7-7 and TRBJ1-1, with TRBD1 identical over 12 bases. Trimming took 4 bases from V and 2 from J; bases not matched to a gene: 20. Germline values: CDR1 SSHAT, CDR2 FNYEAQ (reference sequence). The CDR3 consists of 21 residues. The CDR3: CASSYTTGTGGAGQGNTEAFF. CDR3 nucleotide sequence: TGTGCCAGCAGCTATACGACCGGGACAGGGGGCGCGGGGCAAGGTAACACTGAAGCTTTCTTT.

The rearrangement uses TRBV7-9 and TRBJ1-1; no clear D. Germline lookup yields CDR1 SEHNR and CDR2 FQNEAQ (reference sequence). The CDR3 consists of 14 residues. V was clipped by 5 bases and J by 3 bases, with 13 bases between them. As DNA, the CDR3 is TGTGCCAGCAGCCCAGGTGGGTCCGACACTGAAGCTTTCTTT. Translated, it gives CASSPGGSDTEAFF.

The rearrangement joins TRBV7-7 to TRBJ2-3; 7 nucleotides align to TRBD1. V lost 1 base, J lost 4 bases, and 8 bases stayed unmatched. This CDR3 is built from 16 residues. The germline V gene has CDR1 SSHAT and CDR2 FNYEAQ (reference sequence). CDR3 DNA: TGTGCCAGCAGCTTAGGAGGGGGCTCAGGTGCAGATACGCAGTATTTT. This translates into CASSLGGGSGADTQYF.

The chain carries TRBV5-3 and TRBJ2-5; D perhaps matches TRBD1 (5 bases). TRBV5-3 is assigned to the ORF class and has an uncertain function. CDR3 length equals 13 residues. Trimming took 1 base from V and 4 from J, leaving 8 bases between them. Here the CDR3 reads CARSLRGRETQYF. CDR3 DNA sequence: TGTGCCAGAAGCTTGAGGGGAAGAGAGACCCAGTACTTC.

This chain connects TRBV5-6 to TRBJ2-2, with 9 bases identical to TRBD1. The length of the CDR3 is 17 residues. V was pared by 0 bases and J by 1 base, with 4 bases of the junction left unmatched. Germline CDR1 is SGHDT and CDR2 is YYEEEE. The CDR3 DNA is TGTGCCAGCAGCTTGGCGGGGGGACAGGGGAACACCGGGGAGCTGTTTTTT. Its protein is CASSLAGGQGNTGELFF.

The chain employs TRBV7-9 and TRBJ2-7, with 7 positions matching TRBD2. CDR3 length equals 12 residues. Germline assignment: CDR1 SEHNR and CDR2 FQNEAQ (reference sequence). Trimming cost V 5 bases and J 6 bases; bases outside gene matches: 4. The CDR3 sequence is CASSQGTTEQYF. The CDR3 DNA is TGTGCCAGCAGCCAAGGGACTACCGAGCAGTACTTC.

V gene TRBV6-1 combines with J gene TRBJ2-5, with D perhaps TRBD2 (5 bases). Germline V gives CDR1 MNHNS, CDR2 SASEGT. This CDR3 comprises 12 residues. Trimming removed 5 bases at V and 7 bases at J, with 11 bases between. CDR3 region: CASSSDRGTQYF. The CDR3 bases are TGTGCCAGCAGTTCCGACCGGGGGACCCAGTACTTC.